The present TCR beta chain was sequenced within a study of blood T cell repertoires in COVID-19. The wider study: The cDNA or gDNA used as material had been derived from T cells, B-cell-depleted T cells, or PBMCs.

Original methodology: Cell counts per sample came from amplifying reference gene primers. Clones were read by immunoSEQ multiplex PCR, and TCRdb kept only the in-frame ones, dropping some. D and trimming come from the DNA, and the V and J calls and clone size come from that table. This table holds some 25,000 clones, 81% found once. The CDR3 loop spans 16 amino acids. V lost 5 bases to trimming and J lost 3 bases; unmatched junction nucleotides: 12. Germline lookup yields CDR1 SEHNR and CDR2 FQNEAQ (reference sequence). J is TRBJ2-5 and V is TRBV7-9; TRBD1 agrees at 7 bases. The sequenced sample was peripheral blood. The source of this sequence is a man aged 50 to 60 with active or convalescent COVID-19. CDR3 residues: CASSLWDSVGEETQYF. The CDR3 coding sequence is TGTGCCAGCAGCCTATGGGACAGCGTCGGAGAAGAGACCCAGTACTTC.